This TCR beta chain was captured in a study of response to subunit inactivated influenza vaccine. Study-level findings and limits: After each seasonal influenza vaccination, few new T cells are recruited, the authors suggested.

This clonotype came up a few times. As yet, its antigen is unknown. Via MiXCR, TCRdb re-called the RT-PCR reads, giving one row per CDR3 protein. The sample lists 700,000 to 900,000 distinct CDR3 sequences; approximately 21% were seen once. The CDR3 length is 15 residues. V shed 1 base and J shed 2 bases, with 10 bases lying between them. The germline CDR1 and CDR2 sequences are SGHRS and YFSETQ. This sequence originates from a man aged 45-65 years who received an inactivated influenza vaccine. Sequenced material: PBMCs from blood, taken 4 to 6 days after vaccination. The chain recombines TRBV5-1 with TRBJ2-1, with D unresolved. The CDR3 DNA follows: TGCGCCAGCAGCTTGATGACAACCGCCTACAATGAGCAGTTCTTC. This gives the protein CASSLMTTAYNEQFF.